The clone carrying this TCR beta chain was seen at least ten times. Its specificity is unknown. The data derive from a study of CD8+CD57+ T cells in acquired aplastic anemia. The wider study: Sorted CD4+ and CD8+ cells yielded DNA averaging around 3 ug.

This CDR3 has 14 amino acids. The V and J ends lost 0 bases and 4 bases respectively, with 10 bases between them. CDR1 and CDR2 from the germline V gene are MNHEY and SMNVEV (reference sequence). Template material for TCR beta VDJ and CDR3 profiling consisted of genomic DNA. MiXCR was run by TCRdb on the reads, yielding one entry per CDR3 protein. The top ten hold 30% to 35% of the sample, which has about 110,000 distinct CDR3 sequences, 50% to 65% seen once. Findings and limits, study-wide: Patients and controls shared twenty-nine CD8+ CDR3 sequences, highly expressed in patients. Controls and patients did not differ significantly in CD8+ Simpson's diversity.

Sequenced sample: sorted CD4+, CD8+, or CD8+CD57+ T cells (not recorded which) from PBMCs. This TCR was sampled from a human donor in good health, serving as a control. This sequence joins TRBV27 and TRBJ2-7; D is ambiguous. As DNA, the CDR3 is TGTGCCAGCAGTTTATCGAAGGGTCTGTACGAGCAGTACTTC. Residues: CASSLSKGLYEQYF.